Sequencing of this TCR beta chain was carried out in a study of cytomegalovirus exposure and HLA in healthy donors. Study at large: HLA-typed donors were the source of about 85 million unique TCRs held in an early data release. The study, taken as a whole, reports: For presence/absence analyses, sequencing depth was assumed to be roughly uniform across donors. Exclusion applied to some V segments, including TRBV6-2 and TRBV6-3, as they were indistinguishable. In a later analysis, an Asian-associated ancestry cluster reportedly showed fewer N-insertions than the approximately 670-donor mean.

To note about this clone: Its target is unknown.

V trimming: 3 bases; J trimming: 3 bases; junction bases outside the gene matches: 1. The CDR3 totals 12 residues. Germline CDR1 and CDR2: GTSNPN and SVGIG (reference sequence). Use of 60 Vbeta and 13 Jbeta primers characterized the PCR. The data were produced by immunoSEQ multiplex PCR, yet TCRdb's version contains in-frame clones alone and is incomplete. The repertoire holds about 130,000 clones, with 60% to 75% as singletons. This receptor was identified in a woman in her fifties or sixties in good health and CMV-seropositive. The chain joins TRBV30 to TRBJ2-7, with TRBD1 identical over 8 bases. The sample was PBMCs. In DNA form, the CDR3 reads TGTGCCTGGAGGGACAGGGACTACGAGCAGTACTTC. It yields the protein CAWRDRDYEQYF.